Sequencing of this TCR beta chain was carried out in a study of Ad26.COV2.S vaccination and SARS-CoV-2 variants. About the study: This donor came from the COV1001 trial of Ad26.COV2.S. Into the muscle, Ad26.COV2.S was dosed once or twice, 56 days apart.

Specified treatment: approximately 18 received Ad26.COV2.S at low or high dose, single or two shots; about five received placebo; per-sample allocation not given. Specimens were obtained on day 63 following the first vaccine or placebo injection. Study-level results: Recipients of either vaccine or placebo displayed similar breadth of non-spike TCRs.

The count of this clone is one. What it binds is not known. V shed 1 base and J 5 bases; nucleotides not matched to a gene: 17. Germline values: CDR1 SGDLS, CDR2 YYNGEE. This CDR3 contains 18 residues. TCRdb keeps only in-frame clones here, not all; method: immunoSEQ multiplex PCR. The sample records about 470,000 clones, less than 95% being singletons. This sequence was found in a person between 18 and 65 years old who received the Ad26.COV2.S COVID-19 vaccine or a placebo. The rearrangement joins TRBV9 to TRBJ1-1; 7 nucleotides align to TRBD1. The sample consisted of peripheral blood, taken in a trial of Ad26.COV2.S vaccine versus placebo. The CDR3 reads CASSVNPLLDRVKTEAFF. CDR3 DNA: TGTGCCAGCAGCGTAAACCCCCTCCTTGACAGGGTAAAGACTGAAGCTTTCTTT.